These 23 T cell receptor beta chains share one sample of origin, sequenced in a study of control samples from healthy donors and cancer patients. The assay was immunoSEQ multiplex PCR, and TCRdb's table has in-frame clones only and misses some. The profile shows 350,000 to 450,000 clones, 90% of them singletons. Sequencing was done on a sample of PBMCs. The receptor set was obtained from a man between 40 and 49 years old with head and neck cancer.

The V gene is TRBV6-2 or TRBV6-3, the J gene TRBJ1-5; D is undetermined. Trimming pared 2 bases from V and 2 bases from J, leaving 7 bases between. Germline V gene sequence: CDR1 MNHEY, CDR2 SVGEGT. CDR3 length: 14 residues. The CDR3 DNA is TGTGCCAGCAGTTACCCACCGGGCAATCAGCCCCAGCATTTT. Protein: CASSYPPGNQPQHF.

The rearrangement links TRBV5-4 to TRBJ2-7; 9 bases align to TRBD1. The germline V gene encodes CDR1 SGHNT and CDR2 YYREEE (reference sequence). The junction had 11 bases not matched to a gene; V was cut back by 1 base and J by 3 bases. This CDR3 comprises 17 residues. CDR3 in DNA: TGTGCCAGCAGCTTGTCGACCGGGACAGGGAGCTACTACGAGCAGTACTTC. Protein product: CASSLSTGTGSYYEQYF.

About this clone: Other DNA variants within this sample encode the same CDR3. The chain couples TRBV19 to TRBJ2-2, with D possibly TRBD1 on 8 matching bases. CDR3 length: 15 residues. Germline loops: CDR1 LNHDA, CDR2 SQIVND (reference sequence). V gave up 3 bases and J gave up 7 bases, with 15 bases separating them. The CDR3, as DNA: TGTGCCAGTAGTATCGAACAGGGGGGGCACGGGGAGCTGTTTTTT. Protein sequence: CASSIEQGGHGELFF.

The rearrangement uses TRBV6-5 and TRBJ1-4; no definite D call. The germline V gene encodes CDR1 MNHEY and CDR2 SVGAGI. Trimming took 4 bases from V and 5 from J, leaving 8 bases between them. The CDR3 extends over 13 amino acids. The CDR3 protein is CASSLVGNEKLFF. CDR3 bases: TGTGCCAGCAGTTTAGTGGGAAATGAAAAACTGTTTTTT.

This chain uses TRBV7-3 with TRBJ2-5; no clear D gene. Germline-derived CDR1 and CDR2 are SGHTA and FQGTGA. This CDR3 has 13 residues. The V gene lost 1 base and the J gene lost 1 base, with 4 bases spanning the gap. CDR3 sequence: CASSLIPQETQYF. The CDR3 nucleotides read TGTGCCAGCAGCTTAATCCCCCAAGAGACCCAGTACTTC.

The chain recombines TRBV6-5 with TRBJ1-2; D gene unclear. The CDR3 spans 14 residues. From germline, CDR1 is MNHEY and CDR2 SVGAGI. Trimming removed 0 bases from V and 6 bases from J, with 11 bases in between. CDR3 sequence reads: CASSYSGRRDGYTF. DNA for the CDR3: TGTGCCAGCAGTTACTCAGGGCGACGGGATGGCTACACCTTC.

The CDR3 DNA reads as TGTGCCAGCAGCGCGGGACTAGCGGACTACGAGCAGTACTTC. Its translation is CASSAGLADYEQYF. The chain carries TRBV7-6 and TRBJ2-7; TRBD2 matches at 11 bases. Germline CDR1 reads SGHVS; CDR2 reads FNYEAQ. The CDR3 is made up of 14 amino acids. The trim removed 5 bases at V and 3 bases at J, leaving 3 bases unmatched.

The chain uses TRBV3-1 (or the pseudogene TRBV3-2) and TRBJ1-5, with TRBD1 as a possible D gene (6 bases). This CDR3 is built from 13 residues. V lost 4 bases to trimming and J lost 4 bases, with 8 bases between them. The V gene's germline CDR1 is LGHDT and CDR2 YNNKEL (reference sequence). CDR3 DNA: TGTGCCAGCAGCCTCAGGGGTAATCAGCCCCAGCATTTT. Encoded protein: CASSLRGNQPQHF.

The rearrangement links TRBV5-4 to TRBJ1-2; D is perhaps TRBD1 (5 bases). The CDR3 runs 15 residues. Trimming shortened V by 5 bases and J by 1 base, and 15 bases separated the two germline ends. Germline assignment: CDR1 SGHNT and CDR2 YYREEE (reference sequence). The CDR3 loop is CASRAGTGVNYGYTF. The DNA for the CDR3 is TGTGCCAGCAGGGCCGGGACCGGGGTTAACTATGGCTACACCTTC. Together with reference TRBV5-4 and TRBJ1-2, the CDR3 gives the full variable domain: ETGVTQSPTHLIKTRGQQVTLRCSSQSGHNTVSWYQQALGQGPQFIFQYYREEENGRGNFPPRFSGLQFPNYSSELNVNALELDDSALYLCASRAGTGVNYGYTFGSGTRLTVV.

This chain uses TRBV3-1 (or the pseudogene TRBV3-2) with TRBJ2-4, with D possibly matching TRBD1 (6 bases). The germline V and J ends were trimmed by 2 bases and 4 bases, with 12 bases remaining between them. The germline V gene encodes CDR1 LGHDT and CDR2 YNNKEL (reference sequence). The CDR3 spans 15 residues. The DNA for the CDR3 is TGTGCCAGCAGCCAACCTCAGGGGAAGAAAAACATTCAGTACTTC. Protein sequence: CASSQPQGKKNIQYF.

The rearrangement joins TRBV5-8 to TRBJ2-7; D may match TRBD1 or TRBD2 (5 bases each). Germline V gene lookup returns CDR1 SGHTS and CDR2 YDEGEE. The V and J ends lost 3 bases and 7 bases respectively, with 14 bases between them. The CDR3 loop spans 13 amino acids. The DNA of the CDR3 is TGTGCCAGCAGCTACGGGGCCTTTGGAGAGCAGTACTTC. Residues: CASSYGAFGEQYF.

The genes are TRBV28 and TRBJ2-7, with D perhaps given as TRBD1 or TRBD2 (5 bases each). Germline V gene lookup returns CDR1 MDHEN and CDR2 SYDVKM. This CDR3 comprises 12 residues. With 8 bases removed from V and 4 bases from J, the gap between germline ends came to 12 bases. In DNA, the CDR3 is TGTGCCAGCCGACCGGGGCAGTACGAGCAGTACTTC. It translates to CASRPGQYEQYF.

J is TRBJ2-7 and V is TRBV6-5; 9 nucleotides match TRBD1. From germline, CDR1 is MNHEY and CDR2 SVGAGI. There are 16 residues in the CDR3. Trimming at V came to 0 bases and at J to 1 base, leaving 4 bases not matched to a gene. For the CDR3, the DNA is TGTGCCAGCAGTTACTCCCGGGACAGGGTTTCCTACGAGCAGTACTTC. It translates to CASSYSRDRVSYEQYF.

This chain links TRBV12-5 with TRBJ2-7; 11 bases are shared with TRBD2. V lost 0 bases, J lost 5 bases, and 12 bases stayed unmatched. Germline V CDR1 and CDR2: LGHNT, FRNRAP. CDR3 length equals 18 residues. The CDR3 DNA reads as TGTGCTAGTGGTTTGGTATTTCTTACTAGCGGGAGAGCCGACGAGCAGTACTTC. It encodes CASGLVFLTSGRADEQYF.

This chain connects TRBV5-6 to TRBJ2-7; D gene unclear. V gave up 3 bases and J gave up 4 bases, with 5 bases separating them. The germline V gene has CDR1 SGHDT and CDR2 YYEEEE. The CDR3 totals 11 residues. The CDR3 loop reads CASSSEYEQYF. Here the CDR3 DNA reads TGTGCCAGCAGCTCAGAATACGAGCAGTACTTC.

Only one count was recorded for this clone. The V and J genes are TRBV28 and TRBJ1-2; D gene ambiguous. Germline CDR1 reads MDHEN; CDR2 reads SYDVKM. Trimming stripped 7 bases from V and 8 bases from J, with 29 bases between. The CDR3 is 17 residues long. Written as DNA, the CDR3 is TGTGCCAGCACTGACCCACCCCCCAGTCCGGATTACGGGGGCTACACCTTC. Translated, it gives CASTDPPPSPDYGGYTF.

The CDR3 DNA reads TGTGCCAGCAGTTCTATCGGGACAGGGGGCGATAATCAGCCCCAGCATTTT. Translation: CASSSIGTGGDNQPQHF. This sequence joins TRBV27 and TRBJ1-5; 12 nucleotides agree with TRBD1. This CDR3 contains 17 residues. Germline V gene data show CDR1 as MNHEY and CDR2 as SMNVEV (reference sequence). V shed 4 bases and J 4 bases; nucleotides not matched to a gene: 8.

The chain combines TRBV6-2 or TRBV6-3 with TRBJ2-1; the D gene is possibly TRBD2 (5 bases). The CDR3 totals 16 residues. The V and J ends lost 5 bases and 4 bases respectively, with 18 bases between them. Germline CDR1 is MNHEY and CDR2 is SVGEGT. The CDR3 DNA is TGTGCCAGCAGTCGTTGGAGGACCCAAGTATACAATGAGCAGTTCTTC. This sequence encodes CASSRWRTQVYNEQFF.

The chain employs TRBV11-3 and TRBJ2-1; unclear D gene. V was trimmed by 6 bases and J by 2 bases, leaving 14 bases between them. CDR1 and CDR2 from the germline V gene are SGHNT and YENEEA. The CDR3 is 15 amino acids. The CDR3 DNA is TGTGCCAGCAGTCGAGGTAGATTCCCCTACAATGAGCAGTTCTTC. This codes for CASSRGRFPYNEQFF.

This rearrangement joins TRBV4-1 to TRBJ2-1; TRBD2 matches 7 bases. J lost 8 bases, V lost 5 bases, and 9 bases had no gene match. CDR3 size: 14 residues. Germline V gene data show CDR1 as MGHRA and CDR2 as YSYEKL. CDR3 DNA sequence: TGCGCCAGCAGCTCCCGGCGGGAGCCCGATGAGCAGTTCTTC. Protein: CASSSRREPDEQFF.

The CDR3 bases are TGTGCCAGCAGCCCCAGGGGGCCTCAGCCCCAGCATTTT. Translating gives CASSPRGPQPQHF. The gene calls are TRBV6-5 and TRBJ1-5; 8 nucleotides align to TRBD1. Germline values: CDR1 MNHEY, CDR2 SVGAGI. This CDR3 contains 13 residues. J gave up 6 bases and V 6 bases, and 4 bases lay outside the gene matches.

Comments on this clone: In the same sample, other DNA sequences code for this CDR3. This sequence joins TRBV28 and TRBJ2-2; D is uncertain. This CDR3 comprises 15 residues. The V gene's germline CDR1 is MDHEN and CDR2 SYDVKM. V lost 3 bases, J lost 0 bases, and 8 bases lay in between. CDR3 region: CASSFSGTNTGELFF. CDR3 DNA sequence: TGTGCCAGCAGTTTCTCGGGCACGAACACCGGGGAGCTGTTTTTT.

The rearrangement joins TRBV5-1 to TRBJ1-1, with 8 bases identical to TRBD1. V lost 5 bases, J lost 1 base, and 10 bases stayed unmatched. CDR3 length equals 16 residues. Looked up from germline, CDR1 is SGHRS and CDR2 is YFSETQ. Here the CDR3 reads CASREGQGGRNTEAFF. The CDR3 DNA follows: TGCGCCAGCAGGGAAGGACAGGGAGGGAGGAACACTGAAGCTTTCTTT.